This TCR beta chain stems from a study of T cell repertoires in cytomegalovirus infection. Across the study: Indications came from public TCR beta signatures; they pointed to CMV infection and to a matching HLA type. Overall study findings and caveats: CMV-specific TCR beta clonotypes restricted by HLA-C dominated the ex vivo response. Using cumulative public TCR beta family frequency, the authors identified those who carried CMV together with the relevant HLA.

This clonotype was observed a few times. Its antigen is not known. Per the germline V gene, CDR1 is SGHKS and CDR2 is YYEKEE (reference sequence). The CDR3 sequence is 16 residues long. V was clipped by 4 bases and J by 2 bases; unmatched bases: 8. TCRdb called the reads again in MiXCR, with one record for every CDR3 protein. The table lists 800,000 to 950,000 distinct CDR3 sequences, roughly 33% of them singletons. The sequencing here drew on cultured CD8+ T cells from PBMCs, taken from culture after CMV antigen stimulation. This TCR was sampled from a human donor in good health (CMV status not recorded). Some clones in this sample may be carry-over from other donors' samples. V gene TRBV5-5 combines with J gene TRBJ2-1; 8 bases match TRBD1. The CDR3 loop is CASSPPTGVAYNEQFF. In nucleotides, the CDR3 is TGTGCCAGCAGCCCCCCGACAGGGGTGGCCTACAATGAGCAGTTCTTC.